This T cell receptor (beta chain) was retrieved from a study of T cells in Graves' hyperthyroidism and ophthalmopathy. Amplified regions were TCR beta CDR3 sequences from RNA transcripts. HTBI primers were the set used in a first-round RT-PCR of the TCR CDR3. Each CDR3 protein gets one entry after TCRdb re-called the multiplex PCR reads with MiXCR. Of about 46,000 distinct CDR3 sequences in the sample, roughly 49% were seen once. Regarding the study as a whole: Most clonotypes expanded in thyroid above 0.001 were likewise present in blood.

V was cut by 5 bases and J by 7 bases, with 14 bases left in between. This CDR3 spans 14 amino acids. The germline CDR1 and CDR2 sequences are PRHDT and FYEKMQ (reference sequence). Concerning this clonotype itself: Its antigen is unidentified.

Investigators excluded patients with uncontrolled infection, other autoimmune disease, pregnancy or lactation. Sequenced material: peripheral blood or thyroid tissue (not recorded which). The receptor's source is a woman aged 50 to 60 with Graves' hyperthyroidism. The chain is built from TRBV13 and TRBJ2-2; D may be TRBD2 (5 bases). The CDR3: CASSPARVGGELFF. Here the CDR3 DNA reads TGTGCCAGCAGCCCGGCGAGGGTCGGCGGGGAGCTGTTTTTT.